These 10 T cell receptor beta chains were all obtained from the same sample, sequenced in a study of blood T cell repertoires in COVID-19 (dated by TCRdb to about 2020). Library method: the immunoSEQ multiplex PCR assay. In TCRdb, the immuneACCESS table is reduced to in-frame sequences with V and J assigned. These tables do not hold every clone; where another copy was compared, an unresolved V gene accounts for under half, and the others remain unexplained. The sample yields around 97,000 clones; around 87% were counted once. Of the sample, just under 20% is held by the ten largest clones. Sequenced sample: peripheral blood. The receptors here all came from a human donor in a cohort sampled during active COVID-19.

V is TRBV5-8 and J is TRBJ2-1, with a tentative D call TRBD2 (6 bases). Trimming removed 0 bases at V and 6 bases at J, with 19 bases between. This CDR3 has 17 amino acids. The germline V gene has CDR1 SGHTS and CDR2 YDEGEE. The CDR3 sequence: CASSLASWHPGSNEQFF. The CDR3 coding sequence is TGTGCCAGCAGCTTGGCCTCCTGGCACCCCGGGAGCAATGAGCAGTTCTTC.

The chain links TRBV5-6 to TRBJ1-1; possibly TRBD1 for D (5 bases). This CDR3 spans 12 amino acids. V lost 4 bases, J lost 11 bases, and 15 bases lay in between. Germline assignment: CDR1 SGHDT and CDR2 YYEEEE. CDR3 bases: TGTGCCAGCAGCCGTTGGGGGGTAGAGGCTTTCTTT. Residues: CASSRWGVEAFF.

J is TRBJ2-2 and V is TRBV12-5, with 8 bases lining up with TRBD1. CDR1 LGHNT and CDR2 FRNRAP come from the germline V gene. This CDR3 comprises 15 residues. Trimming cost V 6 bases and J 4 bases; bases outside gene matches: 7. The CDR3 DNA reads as TGTGCTAGTGGCCCTGGACAGGGAAGCACCGGGGAGCTGTTTTTT. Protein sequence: CASGPGQGSTGELFF.

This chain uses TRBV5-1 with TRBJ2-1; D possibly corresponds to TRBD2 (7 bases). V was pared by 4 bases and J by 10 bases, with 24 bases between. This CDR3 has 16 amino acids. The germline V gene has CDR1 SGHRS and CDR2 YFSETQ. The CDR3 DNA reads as TGCGCCAGCAGCGCAAGACGTGGGGGGGCCGAAATAGAGCAGTTCTTC. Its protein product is CASSARRGGAEIEQFF.

CDR3 amino acids: CASSPRTGSPIEQYF. The CDR3 coding sequence is TGTGCCAGCAGCCCACGGACAGGGAGTCCGATCGAGCAGTACTTC. The chain has TRBV4-2 and TRBJ2-7; 8 nucleotides line up with TRBD1. The V and J ends lost 4 bases and 6 bases, in that order; junction bases with no gene match: 11. The V gene's germline CDR1 is LGHNA and CDR2 YNFKEQ. The CDR3 length is 15 residues.

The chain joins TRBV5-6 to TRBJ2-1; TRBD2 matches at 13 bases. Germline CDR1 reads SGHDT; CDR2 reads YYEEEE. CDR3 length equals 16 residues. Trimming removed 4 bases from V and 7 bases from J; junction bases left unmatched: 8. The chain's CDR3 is CASSPDSGLAGNEQFF. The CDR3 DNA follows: TGTGCCAGCAGCCCCGATTCGGGACTAGCGGGGAATGAGCAGTTCTTC.

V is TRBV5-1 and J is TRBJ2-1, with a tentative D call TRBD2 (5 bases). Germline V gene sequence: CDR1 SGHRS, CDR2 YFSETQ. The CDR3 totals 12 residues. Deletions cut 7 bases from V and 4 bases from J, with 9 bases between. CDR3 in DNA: TGCGCCAGCTCGCGGGCTTACAATGAGCAGTTCTTC. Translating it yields CASSRAYNEQFF.

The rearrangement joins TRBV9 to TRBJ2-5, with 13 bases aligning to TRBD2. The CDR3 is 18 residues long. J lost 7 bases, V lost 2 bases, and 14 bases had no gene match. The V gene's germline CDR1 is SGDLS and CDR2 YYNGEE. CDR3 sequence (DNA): TGTGCCAGCAGCGTGGGACTAGCGGGGACCGGCAGGCTCGGGACCCAGTACTTC. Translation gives CASSVGLAGTGRLGTQYF.

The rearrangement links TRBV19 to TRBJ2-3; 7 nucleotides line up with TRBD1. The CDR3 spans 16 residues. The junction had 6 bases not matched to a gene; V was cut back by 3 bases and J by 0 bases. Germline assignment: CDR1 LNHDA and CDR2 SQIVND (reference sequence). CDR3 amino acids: CASSMGRGRSTDTQYF. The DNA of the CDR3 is TGTGCCAGTAGTATGGGAAGGGGGCGAAGCACAGATACGCAGTATTTT.

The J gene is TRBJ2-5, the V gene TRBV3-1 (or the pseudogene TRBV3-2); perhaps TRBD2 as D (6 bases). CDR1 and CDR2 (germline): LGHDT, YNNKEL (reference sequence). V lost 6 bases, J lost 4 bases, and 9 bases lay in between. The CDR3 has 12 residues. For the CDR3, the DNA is TGTGCCAGCAGTTGGGAGGCAGAGACCCAGTACTTC. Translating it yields CASSWEAETQYF.